The sequence of this TCR beta chain was determined in a study of beta chain features in type 1 diabetes. What was sequenced were expressed TCRB transcripts, since all of the isolated RNA had been reverse transcribed. Measured with immunoSEQ multiplex PCR; TCRdb has only the in-frame clones, and not every one. The profile shows some 44,000 clones, around 50% of them singletons. This clone appeared a few times. Its antigen is not known. Between the trimmed V and J ends, which lost 4 bases and 3 bases, there was a span of 9 bases. CDR3 length: 13 amino acids. Germline V gene lookup returns CDR1 LNHDA and CDR2 SQIVND (reference sequence). Overall study results and limits: Within the patient group, naive, central memory and Treg TCRB repertoires appeared more similar to each other than within healthy donors. The question of HLA type influencing TCRB rearrangement was one that remained unresolved here.

The source of this sequence is a woman aged 25 to 39 in good health. Sample: stem cell memory CD4+ T cells from blood. The V call is TRBV19, the J call TRBJ1-1; no clear D gene. Here the CDR3 reads CASSTRRDTEAFF. CDR3 DNA: TGTGCCAGTAGTACCCGGAGAGACACTGAAGCTTTCTTT.